The 23 T cell receptor beta chains below all came from one sample that was sequenced in a study of blood T cell repertoires in COVID-19. Measured with immunoSEQ multiplex PCR; TCRdb has only the in-frame clones, and not every one. The sample has approximately 300,000 clones; around 83% are singletons. The sequenced sample was peripheral blood. The receptors were gathered from a woman aged 50 to 60 with acute or convalescent COVID-19.

This chain joins TRBV5-1 and TRBJ2-1; TRBD1 agrees at 11 bases. Germline values: CDR1 SGHRS, CDR2 YFSETQ. V trimming: 2 bases; J trimming: 6 bases; junction bases outside the gene matches: 4. The CDR3 has 15 residues. The CDR3 bases are TGCGCCAGCAGCTTCGGGGACAGGGGGTTCAATGAGCAGTTCTTC. This gives the protein CASSFGDRGFNEQFF.

CDR3 sequence reads: CASWGEGGYQPQHF. The CDR3 DNA follows: TGTGCCAGCTGGGGAGAGGGTGGGTATCAGCCCCAGCATTTT. This sequence joins TRBV6-4 and TRBJ1-5; D remains ambiguous. This CDR3 spans 14 amino acids. Germline loops: CDR1 MRHNA, CDR2 SNTAGT. V lost 8 bases to trimming and J lost 5 bases, with 16 bases between them.

The V and J genes are TRBV6-5 and TRBJ2-3; 8 bases map to TRBD2. Germline assignment: CDR1 MNHEY and CDR2 SVGAGI. V was clipped by 4 bases and J by 6 bases; unmatched bases: 9. The CDR3 runs 15 residues. The CDR3 region is CASSSPGTSRDTQYF. The CDR3 DNA follows: TGTGCCAGCAGTTCTCCCGGGACTAGTCGCGATACGCAGTATTTT.

In DNA, the CDR3 is TGTGCCAGCAGCCCTGGGACTAGCGGCGAGCAGTACTTC. Residues: CASSPGTSGEQYF. The V call is TRBV7-3, the J call TRBJ2-7, with 11 nucleotides matching TRBD2. Germline loops: CDR1 SGHTA, CDR2 FQGTGA. The CDR3 consists of 13 residues. V dropped 5 bases and J dropped 6; count of bases not matched to a gene: 3.

The rearrangement joins TRBV12-5 to TRBJ2-3; 8 bases agree with TRBD1. Losses at the gene ends were 5 bases for V and 5 bases for J; bases not matched to a gene: 6. CDR1 is LGHNT, CDR2 FRNRAP, per germline. This CDR3 is 14 amino acids long. The CDR3 DNA reads TGTGCTAGTGGTCCGGGACAGGACCAAGATACGCAGTATTTT. Translated, it gives CASGPGQDQDTQYF.

The chain joins TRBV3-1 (or the pseudogene TRBV3-2) to TRBJ1-1, with D unresolved. Trimming shortened V by 2 bases and J by 4 bases, and 11 bases separated the two germline ends. In germline, CDR1 is LGHDT, CDR2 YNNKEL (reference sequence). The CDR3 spans 14 residues. In nucleotides, the CDR3 is TGTGCCAGCAGCCAAAGTGGAGGGAGCACTGAAGCTTTCTTT. Translating it yields CASSQSGGSTEAFF.

The chain couples TRBV27 to TRBJ2-7; 8 bases are a match to TRBD1. Germline loops: CDR1 MNHEY, CDR2 SMNVEV (reference sequence). The CDR3 has 14 residues. V dropped 7 bases and J dropped 1; count of bases not matched to a gene: 6. CDR3 sequence (DNA): TGTGCCAGCACCTCGGACAGGGAATCCTACGAGCAGTACTTC. It codes for CASTSDRESYEQYF.

This chain connects TRBV6-2 or TRBV6-3 to TRBJ2-7; 7 bases fit TRBD2. Germline V gene data show CDR1 as MNHEY and CDR2 as SVGEGT. Losses at the gene ends were 2 bases for V and 2 bases for J; bases not matched to a gene: 6. This CDR3 comprises 15 residues. DNA for the CDR3: TGTGCCAGCAGTTACCCGGGAGGCCTCACCTACGAGCAGTACTTC. Protein product: CASSYPGGLTYEQYF.

The chain recombines TRBV6-6 with TRBJ1-5; tentative D call: TRBD1 (5 bases). This CDR3 is built from 16 residues. Germline CDR1 and CDR2: MNHNY and SVGAGI (reference sequence). V dropped 7 bases and J dropped 4 bases, with 20 bases sitting between them. The CDR3 sequence is CASTTRGGAGNQPQHF. The CDR3 DNA is TGTGCCAGCACGACTCGGGGAGGGGCTGGTAATCAGCCCCAGCATTTT.

The chain is built from TRBV4-1 and TRBJ1-3; tentatively, D is TRBD1 (5 bases). CDR1 is MGHRA, CDR2 YSYEKL, per germline. The CDR3 sequence is 15 residues long. V dropped 3 bases and J dropped 2 bases, with 11 bases sitting between them. CDR3 region: CASSHVGGTGNTIYF. The CDR3 bases are TGCGCCAGCAGCCACGTTGGGGGGACTGGAAACACCATATATTTT.

The chain links TRBV7-2 to TRBJ1-1; TRBD1 aligns across 9 bases. Germline-derived CDR1 and CDR2 are SGHTA and FQGNSA. The V segment lost 4 bases and the J segment 9 bases; nucleotides outside the gene matches: 6. The CDR3 extends over 13 amino acids. The CDR3 bases are TGTGCCAGCAGCTCATTGGGACAGGGCAAAGCTTTCTTT. The encoded protein is CASSSLGQGKAFF.

The V call is TRBV28, the J call TRBJ2-3, with D tentatively TRBD1 (6 bases). The CDR3 contains 16 residues. Germline V gives CDR1 MDHEN, CDR2 SYDVKM. Trimming stripped 5 bases from V and 4 bases from J, with 19 bases between. Written as DNA, the CDR3 is TGTGCCAGCAGTCCCGGCGGGCAGGGGACGGCAGATACGCAGTATTTT. It specifies CASSPGGQGTADTQYF.

Comments on this clone: The junction does not match germline at one end; this may be a read error. The rearrangement joins TRBV11-2 to TRBJ1-6; TRBD1 matches at 8 bases. The CDR3 extends over 16 amino acids. The germline V gene has CDR1 SGHAT and CDR2 FQNNGV. The CDR3 DNA reads TGTGCCAGCAGTGCACATGGACAGGGTCGCGACTCACCCCTCTACTTT. It is translated as CASSAHGQGRDSPLYF.

J is TRBJ2-3 and V is TRBV30; D is undetermined. The CDR3 sequence is 13 residues long. The V gene's germline CDR1 is GTSNPN and CDR2 SVGIG (reference sequence). The V end was cut by 7 bases, the J end by 0 bases, with 11 bases between. The CDR3 spells CASRVSSTDTQYF. Here the CDR3 DNA reads TGTGCCTCCCGAGTATCTAGCACAGATACGCAGTATTTT.

The table lists this clone with a count of one. This chain links TRBV12-3 or TRBV12-4 with TRBJ2-5, with D unclear. Deletions cut 9 bases from V and 1 base from J, with 12 bases between. The CDR3 runs to 13 residues. The DNA for the CDR3 is TGTGCCAGTAACCGACATATCCAAGAGACCCAGTACTTC. Its translation is CASNRHIQETQYF.

The rearrangement joins TRBV24-1 to TRBJ2-2, with 11 bases that match TRBD2. Germline V gene lookup returns CDR1 KGHDR and CDR2 SFDVKD. V dropped 4 bases and J dropped 8; count of bases not matched to a gene: 8. This CDR3 spans 16 amino acids. Written as DNA, the CDR3 is TGTGCCACCAGTGACCGGGGACTAGCGGCGGCTGGGGAGCTGTTTTTT. Translated, it gives CATSDRGLAAAGELFF.

V and J are TRBV2 and TRBJ2-2; 8 bases match TRBD1. Germline values: CDR1 SNHLY, CDR2 FYNNEI. The CDR3 is 15 amino acids. The junction had 9 bases not matched to a gene; V was cut back by 7 bases and J by 5 bases. In DNA form, the CDR3 reads TGTGCCAGCAACACTGGACAGGGAGGTACCGGGGAGCTGTTTTTT. This encodes CASNTGQGGTGELFF.

This chain links TRBV3-1 (or the pseudogene TRBV3-2) with TRBJ2-1, with 8 positions matching TRBD2. Germline values: CDR1 LGHDT, CDR2 YNNKEL (reference sequence). This CDR3 comprises 17 residues. The V and J ends lost 3 bases and 2 bases, in that order; junction bases with no gene match: 9. The CDR3 sequence is CASSQVTSGGAYNEQFF. The CDR3 nucleotides read TGTGCCAGCAGCCAGGTTACTAGCGGAGGAGCCTACAATGAGCAGTTCTTC.

The chain recombines TRBV7-9 with TRBJ1-1; D perhaps matches TRBD1 (6 bases). Trimming took off 4 bases at V and 5 bases at J, with 14 bases between the two ends. The CDR3 sequence is 14 residues long. Germline CDR1 is SEHNR and CDR2 is FQNEAQ (reference sequence). CDR3 protein: CASSSWEGGTEAFF. DNA for the CDR3: TGTGCCAGCAGCTCGTGGGAGGGGGGGACTGAAGCTTTCTTT. The variable domain in full, completed from reference TRBV7-9 and TRBJ1-1, reads DTGVSQNPRHKITKRGQNVTFRCDPISEHNRLYWYRQTLGQGPEFLTYFQNEAQLEKSRLLSDRFSAERPKGSFSTLEIQRTEQGDSAMYLCASSSWEGGTEAFFGQGTRLTVV.

This sequence joins TRBV7-2 and TRBJ2-7, with TRBD1 identical over 8 bases. The CDR3 totals 15 residues. The V segment lost 4 bases and the J segment 0 bases; nucleotides outside the gene matches: 5. CDR1 and CDR2 from the germline V gene are SGHTA and FQGNSA. The DNA of the CDR3 is TGTGCCAGCAGCTCCGACAGGGGCGCCTCCTACGAGCAGTACGTC. Translating gives CASSSDRGASYEQYV.

This clone was detected once. The gene calls are TRBV6-5 and TRBJ1-1, with D possibly TRBD1 on 5 matching bases. V shed 5 bases and J shed 8 bases, with 12 bases lying between them. Germline V lookup: CDR1 MNHEY, CDR2 SVGAGI. The CDR3 has 12 residues. This CDR3 is CASSTGGKEAFF. CDR3 sequence (DNA): TGTGCCAGCAGTACGGGGGGTAAGGAAGCTTTCTTT.

The V and J genes are TRBV10-3 and TRBJ1-2; D unclear. Germline-derived CDR1 and CDR2 are ENHRY and SYGVKD. Deletions cut 2 bases from V and 4 bases from J, with 8 bases between. The CDR3 totals 13 residues. The CDR3 coding sequence is TGTGCCATCAGTGAGGGGGAGAGCTATGGCTACACCTTC. The encoded protein is CAISEGESYGYTF.

This chain links TRBV5-1 with TRBJ1-2, with D possibly TRBD1 on 5 matching bases. The CDR3 consists of 15 residues. From germline, CDR1 is SGHRS and CDR2 YFSETQ. V lost 0 bases and J 4 bases, leaving 13 bases between the germline ends. In DNA form, the CDR3 reads TGCGCCAGCAGCTTGGAGGGGTGGCAGACCTATGGCTACACCTTC. It codes for CASSLEGWQTYGYTF.